This record concerns one T cell receptor (beta chain) sequence. Its antigen is not known. This specimen comes from a study of T cell clones after liver transplantation. Background on the study: Three of the eight recipients were HCV-positive; the rest had non-autoimmune, non-viral transplant indications. Without induction therapy, subjects received standard immunosuppression until 12-24 months post-transplant.

General study points: Small, mixed patient groups and varying post-transplant times limit these conclusions. The donor-reactive repertoire was only partly measurable in two subjects, lacking donor cells.

Profiling relied on immunoSEQ multiplex PCR, and the TCRdb table lists in-frame clones only, not all of them. The sample contains about 16,000 clones, 80% to 90% of which appear only once. CDR3 size: 15 residues. CDR1 SGHRS and CDR2 YFSETQ come from the germline V gene. J was trimmed by 3 bases and V by 4 bases; bases with no gene match: 9. This chain links TRBV5-1 with TRBJ2-7, with TRBD1 matching 8 bases. The source was CD8+ T cells from blood, collected 46 months after liver transplant. The origin of this receptor is a human patient who received a liver transplant. Some T cells may arise from the graft donor. The CDR3 bases are TGCGCCAGCAGCCTGCCGACAGGGGCCCTCTACGAGCAGTACTTC. It translates to CASSLPTGALYEQYF.